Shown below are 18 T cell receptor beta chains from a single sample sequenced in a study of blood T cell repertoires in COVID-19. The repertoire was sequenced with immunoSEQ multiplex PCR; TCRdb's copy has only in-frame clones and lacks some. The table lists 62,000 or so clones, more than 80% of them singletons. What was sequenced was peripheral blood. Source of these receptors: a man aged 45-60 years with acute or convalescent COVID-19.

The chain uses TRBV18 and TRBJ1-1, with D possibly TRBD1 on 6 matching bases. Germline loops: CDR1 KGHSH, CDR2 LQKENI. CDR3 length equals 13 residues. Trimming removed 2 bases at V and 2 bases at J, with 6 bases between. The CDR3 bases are TGTGCCAGCTCACCAGGGGGCAACACTGAAGCTTTCTTT. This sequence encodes CASSPGGNTEAFF.

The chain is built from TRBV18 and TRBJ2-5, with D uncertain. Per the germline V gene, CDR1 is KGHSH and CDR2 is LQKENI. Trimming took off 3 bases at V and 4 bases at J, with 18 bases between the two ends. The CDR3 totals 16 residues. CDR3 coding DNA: TGTGCCAGCTCACCGCGCCGCCCCGGCGGCGGAGAGACCCAGTACTTC. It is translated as CASSPRRPGGGETQYF.

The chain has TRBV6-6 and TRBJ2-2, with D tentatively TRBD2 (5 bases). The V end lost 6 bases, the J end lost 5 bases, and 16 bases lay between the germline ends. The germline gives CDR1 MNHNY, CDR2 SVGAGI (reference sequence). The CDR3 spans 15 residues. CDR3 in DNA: TGTGCCAGCAGCTCCGGGAAACTATATACCGGGGAGCTGTTTTTT. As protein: CASSSGKLYTGELFF.

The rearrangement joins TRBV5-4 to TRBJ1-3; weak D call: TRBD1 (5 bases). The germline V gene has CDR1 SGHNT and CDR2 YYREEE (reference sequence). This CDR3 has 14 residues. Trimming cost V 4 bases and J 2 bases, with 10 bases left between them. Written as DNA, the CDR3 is TGTGCCAGCAGCGGCTTCAGGGCTGGAAACACCATATATTTT. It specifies CASSGFRAGNTIYF.

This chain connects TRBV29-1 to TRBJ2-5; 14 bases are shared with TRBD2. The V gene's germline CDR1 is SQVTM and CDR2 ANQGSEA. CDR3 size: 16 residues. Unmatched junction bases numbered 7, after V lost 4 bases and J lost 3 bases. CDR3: CSVAPGTSGSEETQYF. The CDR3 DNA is TGCAGCGTTGCCCCGGGGACTAGCGGGAGTGAAGAGACCCAGTACTTC.

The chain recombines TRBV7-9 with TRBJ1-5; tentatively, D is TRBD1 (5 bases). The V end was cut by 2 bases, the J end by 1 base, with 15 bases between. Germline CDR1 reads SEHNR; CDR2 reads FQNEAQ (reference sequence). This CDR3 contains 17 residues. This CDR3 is CASSLTGEGGSNQPQHF. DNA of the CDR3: TGTGCCAGCAGCTTAACGGGGGAGGGAGGGAGCAATCAGCCCCAGCATTTT. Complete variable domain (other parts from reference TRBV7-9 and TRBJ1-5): DTGVSQNPRHKITKRGQNVTFRCDPISEHNRLYWYRQTLGQGPEFLTYFQNEAQLEKSRLLSDRFSAERPKGSFSTLEIQRTEQGDSAMYLCASSLTGEGGSNQPQHFGDGTRLSIL.

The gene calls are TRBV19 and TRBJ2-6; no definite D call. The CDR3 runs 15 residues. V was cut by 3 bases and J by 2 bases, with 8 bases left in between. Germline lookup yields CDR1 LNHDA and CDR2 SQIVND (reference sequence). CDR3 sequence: CASSISQTGANVLTF. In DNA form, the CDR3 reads TGTGCCAGTAGTATTAGCCAGACTGGGGCCAACGTCCTGACTTTC. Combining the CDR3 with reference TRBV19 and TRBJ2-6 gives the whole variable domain DGGITQSPKYLFRKEGQNVTLSCEQNLNHDAMYWYRQDPGQGLRLIYYSQIVNDFQKGDIAEGYSVSREKKESFPLTVTSAQKNPTAFYLCASSISQTGANVLTFGAGSRLTVL.

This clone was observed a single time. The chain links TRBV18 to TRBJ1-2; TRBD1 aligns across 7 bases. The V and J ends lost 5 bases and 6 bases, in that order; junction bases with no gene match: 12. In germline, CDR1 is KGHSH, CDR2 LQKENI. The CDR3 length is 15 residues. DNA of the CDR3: TGTGCCAGCTCAAAAGCCGGGACAGCGGCCGATGGCTACACCTTC. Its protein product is CASSKAGTAADGYTF.

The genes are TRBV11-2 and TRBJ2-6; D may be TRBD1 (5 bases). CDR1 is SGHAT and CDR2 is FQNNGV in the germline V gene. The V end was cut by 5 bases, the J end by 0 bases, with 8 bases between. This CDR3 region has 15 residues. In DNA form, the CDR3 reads TGTGCCAGCAGCAGACAGAACTCTGGGGCCAACGTCCTGACTTTC. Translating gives CASSRQNSGANVLTF.

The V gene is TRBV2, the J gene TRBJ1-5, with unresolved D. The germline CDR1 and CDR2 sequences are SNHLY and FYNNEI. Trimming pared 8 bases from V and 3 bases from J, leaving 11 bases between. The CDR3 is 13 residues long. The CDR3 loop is CASHWRDNQPQHF. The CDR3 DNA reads TGTGCCAGCCATTGGAGGGACAATCAGCCCCAGCATTTT.

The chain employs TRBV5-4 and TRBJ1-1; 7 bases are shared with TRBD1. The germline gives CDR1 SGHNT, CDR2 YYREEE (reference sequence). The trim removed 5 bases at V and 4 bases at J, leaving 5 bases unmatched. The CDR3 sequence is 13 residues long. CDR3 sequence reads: CASRTGTGTEAFF. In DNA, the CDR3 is TGTGCCAGCAGGACAGGGACGGGCACTGAAGCTTTCTTT.

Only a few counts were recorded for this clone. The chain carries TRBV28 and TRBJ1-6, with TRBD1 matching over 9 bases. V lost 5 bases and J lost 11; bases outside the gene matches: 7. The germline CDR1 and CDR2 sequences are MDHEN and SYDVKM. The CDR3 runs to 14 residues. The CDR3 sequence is CASSPDRGGTPLHF. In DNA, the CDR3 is TGTGCCAGCAGTCCGGACAGGGGAGGTACACCCCTCCACTTT. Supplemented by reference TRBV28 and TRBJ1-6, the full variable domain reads DVKVTQSSRYLVKRTGEKVFLECVQDMDHENMFWYRQDPGLGLRLIYFSYDVKMKEKGDIPEGYSVSREKKERFSLILESASTNQTSMYLCASSPDRGGTPLHFGNGTRLTVT.

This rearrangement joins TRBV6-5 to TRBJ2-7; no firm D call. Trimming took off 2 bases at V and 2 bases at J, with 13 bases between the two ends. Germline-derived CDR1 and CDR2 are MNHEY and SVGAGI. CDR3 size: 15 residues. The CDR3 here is CASSYRRTPTYEQYV. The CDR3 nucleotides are TGTGCCAGCAGTTACAGGAGAACTCCTACCTACGAGCAGTACGTC.

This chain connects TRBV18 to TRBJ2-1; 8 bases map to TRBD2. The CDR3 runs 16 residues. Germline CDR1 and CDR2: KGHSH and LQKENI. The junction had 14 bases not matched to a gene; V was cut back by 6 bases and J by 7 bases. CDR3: CASSFGAGERENEQFF. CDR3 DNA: TGTGCCAGCTCCTTTGGGGCCGGGGAGCGGGAGAATGAGCAGTTCTTC.

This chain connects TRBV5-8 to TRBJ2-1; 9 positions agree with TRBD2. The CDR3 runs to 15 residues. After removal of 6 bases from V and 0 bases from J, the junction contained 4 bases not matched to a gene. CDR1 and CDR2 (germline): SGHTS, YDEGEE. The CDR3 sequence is CASIYSGSSYNEQFF. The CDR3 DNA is TGTGCCAGCATTTATAGCGGGAGCTCCTACAATGAGCAGTTCTTC.

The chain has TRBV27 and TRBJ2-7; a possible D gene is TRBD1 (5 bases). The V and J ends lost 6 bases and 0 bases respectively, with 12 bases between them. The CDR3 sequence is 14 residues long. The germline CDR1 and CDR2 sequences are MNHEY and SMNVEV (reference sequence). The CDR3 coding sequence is TGTGCCAGCAGCCCCGGACAAAACTCCTACGAGCAGTACTTC. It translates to CASSPGQNSYEQYF.

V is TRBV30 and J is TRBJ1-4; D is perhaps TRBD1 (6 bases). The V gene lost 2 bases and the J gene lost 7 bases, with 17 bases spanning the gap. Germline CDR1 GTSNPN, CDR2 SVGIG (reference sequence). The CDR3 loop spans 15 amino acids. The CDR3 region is CAWSPDSNVGEKLFF. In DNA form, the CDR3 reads TGTGCCTGGAGTCCGGACAGTAACGTCGGTGAAAAACTGTTTTTT.

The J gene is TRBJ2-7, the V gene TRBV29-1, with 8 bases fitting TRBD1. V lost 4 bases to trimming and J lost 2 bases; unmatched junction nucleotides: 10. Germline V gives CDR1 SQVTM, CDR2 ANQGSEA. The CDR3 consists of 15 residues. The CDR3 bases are TGCAGCGTTGTGGGCCTGGGACAGGCCACCTACGAGCAGTACTTC. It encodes CSVVGLGQATYEQYF.